This T cell receptor beta chain came from a study of T cell clonality in common variable immunodeficiency. The study, taken as a whole, reports: Common variable immunodeficiency TCR beta sequences reportedly had fewer deletions and N-nucleotide insertions. T cell subpopulation sequencing would be needed to explain CVID clonality. Patient heterogeneity in the CVID cohort limited correlations between repertoire features and clinical complications.

There are 20 residues in the CDR3. Germline CDR1 reads LNHDA; CDR2 reads SQIVND (reference sequence). J was trimmed by 0 bases and V by 4 bases; bases with no gene match: 10. Only in-frame clones appear in the TCRdb table, and some are missing; sequencing was by immunoSEQ multiplex PCR. The sample shows approximately 20,000 clones, none of them appearing just once. This clone was recorded at least ten times. What it binds is unknown. Read coverage stops 3 residues before the CDR3 terminus; the germline J gene supplies the remainder. Diagnosis required reduced IgG, IgA and/or IgM with specific antibody deficiency. For at least one year, all CVID subjects received replacement immunoglobulin.

Specimen: peripheral blood mononuclear cells. This chain joins TRBV19 and TRBJ2-3; the match to TRBD2 covers 16 bases. The clonotype comes from a human donor with common variable immunodeficiency. CDR3 in amino acids: CASSKGTSGRVSSSTDTQYF. The sequenced CDR3 bases are TGTGCCAGTAGTAAAGGGACTAGCGGGAGGGTATCCTCTAGCACAGATACG.